These 18 T cell receptor beta chains originate from one sample sequenced in a study of PD-L1 blockade in urothelial cancer. Clones were read by immunoSEQ multiplex PCR, and TCRdb kept only the in-frame ones, dropping some. This table has fewer than 60,000 clones, roughly 87% appearing once. Described time point: pretreatment peripheral blood. The specimen was PBMCs, collected around atezolizumab (anti-PD-L1) treatment. The receptors shown here come from a man between 65 and 85 years old with urothelial cancer.

This clone was counted only a few times. This chain links TRBV7-2 with TRBJ2-2; TRBD2 matches at 9 bases. CDR1 and CDR2 from the germline V gene are SGHTA and FQGNSA. The CDR3 runs to 19 residues. V was pared by 1 base and J by 0 bases, with 9 bases of the junction left unmatched. The CDR3 region has the DNA TGTGCCAGCAGCTTAGGGGCGGGTCTAGCGGGACCGAACACCGGGGAGCTGTTTTTT. Translated, it gives CASSLGAGLAGPNTGELFF. Together with reference TRBV7-2 and TRBJ2-2, the CDR3 gives the full variable domain: GAGVSQSPSNKVTEKGKDVELRCDPISGHTALYWYRQSLGQGLEFLIYFQGNSAPDKSGLPSDRFSAERTGGSVSTLTIQRTQQEDSAVYLCASSLGAGLAGPNTGELFFGEGSRLTVL.

This rearrangement joins TRBV2 to TRBJ2-5; 12 bases match TRBD2. The trim removed 0 bases at V and 5 bases at J, leaving 7 bases unmatched. Germline assignment: CDR1 SNHLY and CDR2 FYNNEI. CDR3 size: 17 residues. CDR3 in amino acids: CASSEAKASGRAETQYF. As DNA, the CDR3 is TGTGCCAGCAGTGAAGCAAAGGCTAGCGGGAGGGCCGAGACCCAGTACTTC.

The chain is built from TRBV28 and TRBJ1-2; the match to TRBD1 covers 9 bases. From germline, CDR1 is MDHEN and CDR2 SYDVKM. This CDR3 has 15 amino acids. Trimming removed 3 bases from V and 3 bases from J; junction bases left unmatched: 5. In DNA, the CDR3 is TGTGCCAGCAGTTTTGGGACAGGGAGAGACTATGGCTACACCTTC. The encoded protein is CASSFGTGRDYGYTF.

The chain has TRBV5-6 and TRBJ2-1, with 7 bases identical to TRBD2. The CDR3 length is 14 residues. From germline, CDR1 is SGHDT and CDR2 YYEEEE. The V and J ends lost 3 bases and 7 bases, in that order; junction bases with no gene match: 7. CDR3 DNA: TGTGCCAGCAGCTCCCTGACTAGCTCAAATGAGCAGTTCTTC. Translating it yields CASSSLTSSNEQFF.

V usage is TRBV4-1 and J usage is TRBJ1-2; 9 bases align to TRBD1. J gave up 3 bases and V 1 base, and 3 bases lay outside the gene matches. The CDR3 covers 15 residues. Germline V gene lookup returns CDR1 MGHRA and CDR2 YSYEKL. The CDR3 sequence is CASSQGWTGDYGYTF. In DNA, the CDR3 is TGCGCCAGCAGCCAAGGATGGACAGGGGACTATGGCTACACCTTC.

This clone occurred once. This rearrangement joins TRBV7-9 to TRBJ2-2, with D maybe TRBD1 (6 bases). The CDR3 totals 14 residues. Per the germline V gene, CDR1 is SEHNR and CDR2 is FQNEAQ (reference sequence). Trimming removed 5 bases from V and 3 bases from J, with 10 bases in between. The CDR3 DNA follows: TGTGCCAGCAGCCAAAGACAGGACACCGGGGAGCTGTTTTTT. Translation gives CASSQRQDTGELFF.

This clone was observed a single time. The rearrangement uses TRBV5-4 and TRBJ1-2; 10 positions match TRBD1. Germline V gives CDR1 SGHNT, CDR2 YYREEE (reference sequence). This CDR3 spans 14 amino acids. Germline trimming cut 3 bases from V and 5 bases from J; bases unmatched to any gene: 4. The CDR3 DNA reads TGTGCCAGCAGCTCCGGGACAGGGGTATATGGCTACACCTTC. Its protein product is CASSSGTGVYGYTF.

This rearrangement joins TRBV2 to TRBJ1-2, with TRBD1 as a possible D gene (5 bases). The CDR3 totals 14 residues. V shed 3 bases and J shed 2 bases, with 10 bases lying between them. Germline CDR1 is SNHLY and CDR2 is FYNNEI. CDR3 DNA sequence: TGTGCCAGCAGTGAGGCAGGGAGGAACTATGGCTACACCTTC. Encoded protein: CASSEAGRNYGYTF.

V usage is TRBV6-5 and J usage is TRBJ1-6; 8 bases agree with TRBD1. V gave up 0 bases and J gave up 8 bases; unmatched junction bases: 6. The CDR3 spans 16 residues. CDR1 and CDR2 from the germline V gene are MNHEY and SVGAGI. As DNA, the CDR3 is TGTGCCAGCAGTTACTCGGACAGGGTTAGGTATTCACCCCTCCACTTT. This codes for CASSYSDRVRYSPLHF.

This clone has a single count. V and J are TRBV19 and TRBJ2-7, with 14 bases aligning to TRBD2. The CDR3 extends over 15 amino acids. CDR1 and CDR2 (germline): LNHDA, SQIVND (reference sequence). The J segment lost 6 bases and the V segment lost 4 bases, leaving 5 bases of the junction unmatched. This CDR3 is CASSKGLAGVGEQYF. Written as DNA, the CDR3 is TGTGCCAGTAGTAAGGGACTAGCGGGAGTTGGCGAGCAGTACTTC.

This clone was observed a few times. J is TRBJ2-7 and V is TRBV6-1; a possible D gene is TRBD1 (5 bases). This CDR3 has 13 residues. The V gene lost 7 bases and the J gene lost 1 base, with 11 bases spanning the gap. Germline V CDR1 and CDR2: MNHNS, SASEGT. In nucleotides, the CDR3 is TGTGCCAGCACATCGGACATTTCCTACGAGCAGTACTTC. Its protein product is CASTSDISYEQYF.

The chain is built from TRBV7-4 and TRBJ2-7; the match to TRBD2 covers 7 bases. The CDR3 has 15 residues. The J segment lost 0 bases and the V segment lost 1 base, leaving 3 bases of the junction unmatched. Germline-derived CDR1 and CDR2 are SGHVT and SQSDAQ. This CDR3 is CASSLGGGSSYEQYF. In DNA form, the CDR3 reads TGTGCCAGCAGCTTAGGGGGGGGGAGCTCCTACGAGCAGTACTTC.

The chain has TRBV5-5 and TRBJ1-5, with 11 positions matching TRBD1. Germline CDR1 is SGHKS and CDR2 is YYEKEE (reference sequence). The V gene end was trimmed by 3 bases and the J gene end by 4 bases; junction bases not matched to a gene: 6. The CDR3 has 16 amino acids. Written as DNA, the CDR3 is TGTGCCAGCAGCTCCAAGGACAGGGGGCTTAATCAGCCCCAGCATTTT. Its protein product is CASSSKDRGLNQPQHF.

The rearrangement joins TRBV9 to TRBJ2-5; perhaps TRBD2 as D (5 bases). Per the germline V gene, CDR1 is SGDLS and CDR2 is YYNGEE. This CDR3 has 15 amino acids. Trimming removed 0 bases from V and 4 bases from J, with 13 bases in between. The DNA for the CDR3 is TGTGCCAGCAGCGTAGACAGCGGAAGCGGAGAGACCCAGTACTTC. Translating it yields CASSVDSGSGETQYF. The whole variable domain, remainder taken from reference TRBV9 and TRBJ2-5, is DSGVTQTPKHLITATGQRVTLRCSPRSGDLSVYWYQQSLDQGLQFLIQYYNGEERAKGNILERFSAQQFPDLHSELNLSSLELGDSALYFCASSVDSGSGETQYFGPGTRLLVL.

The chain links TRBV7-9 to TRBJ1-2; weak D call: TRBD1 (6 bases). The CDR3 is made up of 13 amino acids. V lost 5 bases, J lost 8 bases, and 15 bases lay in between. CDR1 is SEHNR and CDR2 is FQNEAQ in the germline V gene (reference sequence). Written as DNA, the CDR3 is TGTGCCAGCAGCGACCCCACAGGGAAAGGCTACACCTTC. This gives the protein CASSDPTGKGYTF.

The chain combines TRBV27 with TRBJ2-7, with TRBD1 matching 7 bases. Trimming at V came to 0 bases and at J to 3 bases, leaving 5 bases not matched to a gene. The CDR3 totals 15 residues. The germline CDR1 and CDR2 sequences are MNHEY and SMNVEV (reference sequence). The CDR3 coding sequence is TGTGCCAGCAGTTTATCATGGACAGGCGACTACGAGCAGTACTTC. Translating gives CASSLSWTGDYEQYF.

V is TRBV5-1 and J is TRBJ2-1, with 7 bases matching TRBD1. This CDR3 contains 14 residues. V trimming: 3 bases; J trimming: 3 bases; junction bases outside the gene matches: 3. In germline, CDR1 is SGHRS, CDR2 YFSETQ. This CDR3 is CASSSGTDYNEQFF. The CDR3 coding sequence is TGCGCCAGCAGCTCAGGGACAGACTACAATGAGCAGTTCTTC.

V and J are TRBV5-4 and TRBJ1-3, with a weak D call TRBD1 (6 bases). Germline V gene lookup returns CDR1 SGHNT and CDR2 YYREEE (reference sequence). This CDR3 comprises 16 residues. V lost 0 bases and J 0 bases, leaving 10 bases between the germline ends. CDR3 coding DNA: TGTGCCAGCAGCTTGGGACAGGAAATCTCTGGAAACACCATATATTTT. It specifies CASSLGQEISGNTIYF.